This entry features one T cell receptor (beta chain) sequence. Its antigen is not identified. This sample is part of a study of glioma-infiltrating T cells after dendritic cell vaccination. Study findings and constraints: Few patients contributed both blood and tumor specimens.

Primers: 60 V beta forward and 13 J beta reverse. Clones were read by immunoSEQ multiplex PCR, and TCRdb kept only the in-frame ones, dropping some. This sample has 90,000 or so clones, with approximately 78% found just once. In germline, CDR1 is SNHLY, CDR2 FYNNEI. The ends were cut back, 6 bases at V and 0 bases at J, with 16 bases in the middle. The CDR3 has 16 residues. Time point indicated: after dendritic cell vaccination, including at tumor progression/relapse. PBMC were collected before vaccination, two weeks after the third vaccination, and at progression. Specimen: blood, collected after dendritic cell vaccination. This receptor was obtained from a human donor with glioblastoma. This rearrangement joins TRBV2 to TRBJ2-3, with D perhaps matching TRBD2 (6 bases). CDR3 in amino acids: CASRKAGLGSTDTQYF. The CDR3 region has the DNA TGTGCCAGCAGGAAGGCGGGACTCGGTAGCACAGATACGCAGTATTTT.